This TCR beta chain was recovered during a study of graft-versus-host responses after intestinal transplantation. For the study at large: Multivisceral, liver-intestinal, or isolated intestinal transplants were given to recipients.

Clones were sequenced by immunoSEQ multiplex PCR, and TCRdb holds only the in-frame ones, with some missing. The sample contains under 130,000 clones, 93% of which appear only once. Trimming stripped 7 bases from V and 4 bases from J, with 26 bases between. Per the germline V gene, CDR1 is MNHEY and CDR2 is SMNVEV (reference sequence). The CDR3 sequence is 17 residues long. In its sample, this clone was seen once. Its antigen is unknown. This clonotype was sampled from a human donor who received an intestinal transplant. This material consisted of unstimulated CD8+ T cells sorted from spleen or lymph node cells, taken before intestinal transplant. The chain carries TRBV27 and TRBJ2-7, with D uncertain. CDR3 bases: TGTGCCAGCATCATCCTCCAACTCGCAGTCTCACTTTACGAGCAGTACTTC. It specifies CASIILQLAVSLYEQYF.